At least ten counts were recorded for the clone carrying this T cell receptor beta chain. What it binds is unknown. The CDR3 loop spans 14 amino acids. V dropped 7 bases and J dropped 1 base, with 10 bases sitting between them. The data stem from a study of identical twins. Study findings and constraints: For zero-insertion analyses, partial confounding could come from invariant MAIT and iNKT cells.

TCRdb re-called the 5' RACE reads through MiXCR, storing one row per CDR3 protein. The sample carries some 760,000 distinct CDR3 sequences, over 15% recorded once. These records were also assigned to another study, of T cells expressing NK-cell markers. That source notes: Dominant NKG2C+ clonotypes were found to form roughly 1.0-7.0% of CD8+ T cells in 5 or 6 donors. Once again these clonotypes came out on top in the CD3+CD56-NKG2C+ fraction of a few donors.

The chain employs TRBV12-3 or TRBV12-4 and TRBJ2-2; the D gene is possibly TRBD1 (5 bases). The sequence was obtained from a woman in her late teens or twenties in good health. Sequenced material: PBMCs. CDR3 amino acids: CASTRTLNTGELFF. CDR3 sequence (DNA): TGTGCCAGCACCCGGACACTGAACACCGGGGAGCTGTTTTTT.